This entry lists 23 T cell receptor beta chains sequenced from one sample in a study of early T cells in non-severe SARS-CoV-2 infection. TCRdb reanalysed the 5' RACE reads using MiXCR and keeps one entry per CDR3 protein. The sample gives 70,000 or so distinct CDR3 sequences, 11% of which show up once; 6.4% is in the top ten. The specimen was whole blood. The source of these receptors is an adult who was a healthcare worker with PCR-confirmed SARS-CoV-2 infection or an uninfected control (not recorded which).

This clonotype was seen at least ten times. The chain couples TRBV15 to TRBJ2-3, with D unresolved. From germline, CDR1 is LNHNV and CDR2 YYDKDF (reference sequence). This CDR3 is built from 14 residues. V dropped 0 bases and J dropped 1 base, with 5 bases sitting between them. As DNA, the CDR3 is TGTGCCACCAGCAGAGATCCCGGCACAGATACGCAGTATTTT. Its translation: CATSRDPGTDTQYF.

The chain joins TRBV6-2 or TRBV6-3 to TRBJ2-2; D is unclear. The V gene's germline CDR1 is MNHEY and CDR2 SVGEGT. The CDR3 loop spans 15 amino acids. V lost 4 bases and J lost 4, with 13 bases in between. CDR3 in amino acids: CASSWTAPGTGELFF. Written as DNA, the CDR3 is TGTGCCAGCAGTTGGACCGCCCCGGGCACCGGGGAGCTGTTTTTT.

This clonotype has only a few counts. One junction end does not reproduce the germline sequence, and a read error may be involved. The CDR3 bases are TGCGGCGTTATTAGGGGAAAGAACACCGGGGAGCTGTTTTTT. Translation gives CGVIRGKNTGELFF. The chain joins TRBV29-1 to TRBJ2-2; TRBD1 might be the D (5 bases). Germline-derived CDR1 and CDR2 are SQVTM and ANQGSEA. This CDR3 region has 14 residues.

This clonotype was counted only a few times. V usage is TRBV28 and J usage is TRBJ1-5; D uncertain. The germline V gene has CDR1 MDHEN and CDR2 SYDVKM. This CDR3 has 11 residues. Trimming removed 6 bases from V and 7 bases from J, with 7 bases in between. The CDR3 sequence: CASRRGQPQHF. In nucleotides, the CDR3 is TGTGCCAGCAGGCGGGGACAGCCCCAGCATTTT.

This clonotype has a handful of counts. CDR3: CASSSHQGSNQPQHF. The CDR3, as DNA: TGTGCCAGCAGTTCCCACCAGGGAAGCAATCAGCCCCAGCATTTT. V is TRBV6-6 and J is TRBJ1-5; weak D call: TRBD1 (5 bases). Germline V lookup: CDR1 MNHNY, CDR2 SVGAGI (reference sequence). The CDR3 loop spans 15 amino acids. Trimming took off 4 bases at V and 1 base at J, with 11 bases between the two ends.

This clonotype was observed a few times. The chain is built from TRBV6-5 and TRBJ2-7, with D maybe TRBD1 (7 bases). Trimming stripped 6 bases from V and 1 base from J, with 16 bases between. The germline V gene has CDR1 MNHEY and CDR2 SVGAGI. This CDR3 region has 15 residues. In DNA, the CDR3 is TGTGCCAGCAGCTTATCAGGGGGAGGATCCTACGAGCAGTACTTC. This codes for CASSLSGGGSYEQYF.

The chain uses TRBV20-1 and TRBJ2-1, with unresolved D. Per germline, CDR1 DFQATT and CDR2 SNEGSKA (reference sequence). Between the trimmed V and J ends, which lost 0 bases and 8 bases, there was a span of 8 bases. This CDR3 spans 12 amino acids. CDR3 nucleotides: TGCAGTGCTAGAGACCAACAGCATGAGCAGTTCTTC. Amino acid sequence: CSARDQQHEQFF.

At least ten counts were recorded for this clonotype. V is TRBV5-1 and J is TRBJ2-5; no clear D. CDR1 SGHRS and CDR2 YFSETQ come from the germline V gene. V was trimmed by 0 bases and J by 4 bases, leaving 7 bases between them. This CDR3 region has 13 residues. The CDR3 here is CASSLGVRETQYF. The CDR3 DNA reads as TGCGCCAGCAGCTTGGGAGTGAGAGAGACCCAGTACTTC.

V is TRBV5-6 and J is TRBJ1-1; D ambiguous. Germline CDR1 is SGHDT and CDR2 is YYEEEE. CDR3 length: 14 amino acids. V shed 0 bases and J shed 5 bases, with 11 bases lying between them. The CDR3 bases are TGTGCCAGCAGCTTGGTTGGGGTGGGGACTGAAGCTTTCTTT. It yields the protein CASSLVGVGTEAFF. The full variable domain, in which reference TRBV5-6 and TRBJ1-1 provide the parts outside the CDR3, is DAGVTQSPTHLIKTRGQQVTLRCSPKSGHDTVSWYQQALGQGPQFIFQYYEEEERQRGNFPDRFSGHQFPNYSSELNVNALLLGDSALYLCASSLVGVGTEAFFGQGTRLTVV.

The chain carries TRBV5-1 and TRBJ2-1; D is possibly TRBD2 (5 bases). CDR1 is SGHRS, CDR2 YFSETQ, per germline. This CDR3 has 13 amino acids. V lost 4 bases to trimming and J lost 2 bases, with 7 bases between them. CDR3 DNA sequence: TGCGCCAGCAGCGAGACTACCTACAATGAGCAGTTCTTC. Its protein product is CASSETTYNEQFF.

J is TRBJ2-1 and V is TRBV4-1; D is unclear. V was cut by 0 bases and J by 1 base, with 13 bases left in between. CDR3 length equals 17 residues. Per the germline V gene, CDR1 is MGHRA and CDR2 is YSYEKL. For the CDR3, the DNA is TGCGCCAGCAGCCAAGAAGAACTCCTAGGTTCCTACAATGAGCAGTTCTTC. Translated: CASSQEELLGSYNEQFF.

CDR3 region: CSVQMAGELFF. CDR3 DNA: TGCAGCGTTCAGATGGCCGGGGAGCTGTTTTTT. V and J are TRBV29-1 and TRBJ2-2; no definite D call. Germline V lookup: CDR1 SQVTM, CDR2 ANQGSEA. V was pared by 5 bases and J by 6 bases, with 7 bases between. The CDR3 runs 11 residues.

This clonotype appeared many times. Here the CDR3 DNA reads TGTGCCAGCAGCCAAGGACGGCTTAATCAGCCCCAGCATTTT. Encoded protein: CASSQGRLNQPQHF. The chain combines TRBV3-1 with TRBJ1-5; D not certain. Germline-derived CDR1 and CDR2 are LGHDT and YNNKEL (reference sequence). CDR3 size: 14 residues. Deletions cut 1 base from V and 4 bases from J, with 8 bases between.

The genes are TRBV29-1 and TRBJ2-2, with D possibly being TRBD1 or TRBD2 (5 bases each). There are 14 residues in the CDR3. V lost 4 bases and J lost 5, with 14 bases in between. Germline CDR1 and CDR2: SQVTM and ANQGSEA. CDR3 region: CSVVLRGPTGELFF. The DNA of the CDR3 is TGCAGCGTTGTACTCCGGGGCCCAACCGGGGAGCTGTTTTTT.

The chain's CDR3 is CASSPVVNEQFF. The CDR3 nucleotides are TGTGCCAGCAGCCCCGTGGTGAATGAGCAGTTCTTC. The genes are TRBV7-9 and TRBJ2-1; D not certain. Germline CDR1 reads SEHNR; CDR2 reads FQNEAQ (reference sequence). This CDR3 comprises 12 residues. V gave up 5 bases and J gave up 7 bases, with 9 bases separating them.

This clonotype was seen at least ten times. The V and J genes are TRBV2 and TRBJ1-2; 7 bases match TRBD1. J gave up 5 bases and V 6 bases, and 9 bases lay outside the gene matches. From germline, CDR1 is SNHLY and CDR2 FYNNEI. This CDR3 has 14 amino acids. The CDR3 loop reads CASSPGDSLYGYTF. The CDR3 coding sequence is TGTGCCAGCAGCCCGGGGGACAGCTTATATGGCTACACCTTC.

This clonotype was observed many times. The genes are TRBV28 and TRBJ2-1; TRBD2 matches 9 bases. V lost 6 bases, J lost 8 bases, and 11 bases stayed unmatched. CDR3 length: 15 amino acids. The germline V gene encodes CDR1 MDHEN and CDR2 SYDVKM. The CDR3 bases are TGTGCCAGCAGCCATGGGCGGGAGGGCCGAGATGAGCAGTTCTTC. Its protein is CASSHGREGRDEQFF.

Ten or more counts support this clonotype. The V and J genes are TRBV18 and TRBJ2-6; no firm D call. The ends were cut back, 3 bases at V and 0 bases at J, with 15 bases in the middle. Germline CDR1 and CDR2: KGHSH and LQKENI. The CDR3 consists of 18 residues. CDR3 sequence (DNA): TGTGCCAGCTCACCCGCCCCGCGGTGGGTCTCTGGGGCCAACGTCCTGACTTTC. Translating gives CASSPAPRWVSGANVLTF.

This clonotype occurred a few times. This chain connects TRBV20-1 to TRBJ2-7, with D hard to call. Trimming removed 1 base from V and 4 bases from J, with 14 bases in between. This CDR3 comprises 14 residues. The germline V gene encodes CDR1 DFQATT and CDR2 SNEGSKA (reference sequence). The CDR3 reads CSARGAVSPYEQYF. CDR3 DNA sequence: TGCAGTGCTAGAGGCGCCGTTAGCCCATACGAGCAGTACTTC.

This clonotype appeared many times. J is TRBJ1-2 and V is TRBV11-2; D is undetermined. CDR1 is SGHAT and CDR2 is FQNNGV in the germline V gene. This CDR3 has 12 amino acids. V gave up 1 base and J gave up 8 bases, with 8 bases separating them. DNA for the CDR3: TGTGCCAGCAGCTTAGGAGGGCAAGGCTACACCTTC. It yields the protein CASSLGGQGYTF.

This clonotype was seen ten or more times. This chain uses TRBV20-1 with TRBJ1-1; D ambiguous. Germline lookup yields CDR1 DFQATT and CDR2 SNEGSKA (reference sequence). Trimming removed 3 bases at V and 2 bases at J, with 4 bases between. CDR3 length: 11 residues. CDR3 in amino acids: CSARFNTEAFF. For the CDR3, the DNA is TGCAGTGCTAGGTTCAACACTGAAGCTTTCTTT.

The V and J genes are TRBV5-1 and TRBJ1-6; 7 bases agree with TRBD1. Per the germline V gene, CDR1 is SGHRS and CDR2 is YFSETQ. The CDR3 has 15 residues. V was clipped by 1 base and J by 10 bases; unmatched bases: 8. The CDR3 reads CASSLTGAMDSPLHF. CDR3 nucleotide sequence: TGCGCCAGCAGCTTGACAGGGGCAATGGACTCACCCCTCCACTTT.

The J gene is TRBJ2-1, the V gene TRBV28; D is ambiguous. CDR1 and CDR2 from the germline V gene are MDHEN and SYDVKM. The ends were cut back, 5 bases at V and 12 bases at J, with 14 bases in the middle. CDR3 length: 12 amino acids. This chain's CDR3 is CASSPRVLGQFF. DNA for the CDR3: TGTGCCAGCAGTCCTCGAGTTCTTGGGCAGTTCTTC.